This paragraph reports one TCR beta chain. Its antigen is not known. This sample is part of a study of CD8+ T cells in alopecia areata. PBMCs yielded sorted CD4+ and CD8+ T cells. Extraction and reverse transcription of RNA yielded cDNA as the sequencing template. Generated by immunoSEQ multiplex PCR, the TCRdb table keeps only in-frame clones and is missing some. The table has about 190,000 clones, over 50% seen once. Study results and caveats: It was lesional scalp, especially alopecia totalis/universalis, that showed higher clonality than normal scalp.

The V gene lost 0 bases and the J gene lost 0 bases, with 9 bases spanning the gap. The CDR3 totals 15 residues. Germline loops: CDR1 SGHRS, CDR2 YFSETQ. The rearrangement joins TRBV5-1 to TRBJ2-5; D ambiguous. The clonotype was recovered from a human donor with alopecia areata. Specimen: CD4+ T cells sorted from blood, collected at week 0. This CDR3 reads CASSLGKGYQETQYF. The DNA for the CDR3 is TGCGCCAGCAGCTTGGGCAAGGGTTACCAAGAGACCCAGTACTTC.